Detailed here is one TCR beta chain. Its antigen is as yet unknown. The data derive from a study of T cell responses to AZD1222 COVID-19 vaccine. Germline V lookup: CDR1 KGHSH, CDR2 LQKENI. The length of the CDR3 is 14 residues. The V end lost 0 bases, the J end lost 1 base, and 6 bases lay between the germline ends. Findings and caveats of the study: Unmutated variant regions are reportedly targeted by nearly half of spike-specific TCRs. Spike-specific TCR depth and breadth grew after two AZD1222 doses.

TCRdb's copy holds only in-frame clones and misses some; the assay was immunoSEQ multiplex PCR. Seen here are about 150,000 clones, roughly nine tenths observed once, and the top ten hold 3% to 4%. Timing groups of about 4 and about 12 weeks for second doses were pooled. The rearrangement uses TRBV18 and TRBJ2-5, with D hard to call. This specimen was peripheral blood, taken 28 days after the second AZD1222 dose. The sequence was obtained from an adult who received the AZD1222 COVID-19 vaccine. This chain's CDR3 is CASSPPAVQETQYF. CDR3 nucleotide sequence: TGTGCCAGCTCACCACCGGCAGTCCAAGAGACCCAGTACTTC.